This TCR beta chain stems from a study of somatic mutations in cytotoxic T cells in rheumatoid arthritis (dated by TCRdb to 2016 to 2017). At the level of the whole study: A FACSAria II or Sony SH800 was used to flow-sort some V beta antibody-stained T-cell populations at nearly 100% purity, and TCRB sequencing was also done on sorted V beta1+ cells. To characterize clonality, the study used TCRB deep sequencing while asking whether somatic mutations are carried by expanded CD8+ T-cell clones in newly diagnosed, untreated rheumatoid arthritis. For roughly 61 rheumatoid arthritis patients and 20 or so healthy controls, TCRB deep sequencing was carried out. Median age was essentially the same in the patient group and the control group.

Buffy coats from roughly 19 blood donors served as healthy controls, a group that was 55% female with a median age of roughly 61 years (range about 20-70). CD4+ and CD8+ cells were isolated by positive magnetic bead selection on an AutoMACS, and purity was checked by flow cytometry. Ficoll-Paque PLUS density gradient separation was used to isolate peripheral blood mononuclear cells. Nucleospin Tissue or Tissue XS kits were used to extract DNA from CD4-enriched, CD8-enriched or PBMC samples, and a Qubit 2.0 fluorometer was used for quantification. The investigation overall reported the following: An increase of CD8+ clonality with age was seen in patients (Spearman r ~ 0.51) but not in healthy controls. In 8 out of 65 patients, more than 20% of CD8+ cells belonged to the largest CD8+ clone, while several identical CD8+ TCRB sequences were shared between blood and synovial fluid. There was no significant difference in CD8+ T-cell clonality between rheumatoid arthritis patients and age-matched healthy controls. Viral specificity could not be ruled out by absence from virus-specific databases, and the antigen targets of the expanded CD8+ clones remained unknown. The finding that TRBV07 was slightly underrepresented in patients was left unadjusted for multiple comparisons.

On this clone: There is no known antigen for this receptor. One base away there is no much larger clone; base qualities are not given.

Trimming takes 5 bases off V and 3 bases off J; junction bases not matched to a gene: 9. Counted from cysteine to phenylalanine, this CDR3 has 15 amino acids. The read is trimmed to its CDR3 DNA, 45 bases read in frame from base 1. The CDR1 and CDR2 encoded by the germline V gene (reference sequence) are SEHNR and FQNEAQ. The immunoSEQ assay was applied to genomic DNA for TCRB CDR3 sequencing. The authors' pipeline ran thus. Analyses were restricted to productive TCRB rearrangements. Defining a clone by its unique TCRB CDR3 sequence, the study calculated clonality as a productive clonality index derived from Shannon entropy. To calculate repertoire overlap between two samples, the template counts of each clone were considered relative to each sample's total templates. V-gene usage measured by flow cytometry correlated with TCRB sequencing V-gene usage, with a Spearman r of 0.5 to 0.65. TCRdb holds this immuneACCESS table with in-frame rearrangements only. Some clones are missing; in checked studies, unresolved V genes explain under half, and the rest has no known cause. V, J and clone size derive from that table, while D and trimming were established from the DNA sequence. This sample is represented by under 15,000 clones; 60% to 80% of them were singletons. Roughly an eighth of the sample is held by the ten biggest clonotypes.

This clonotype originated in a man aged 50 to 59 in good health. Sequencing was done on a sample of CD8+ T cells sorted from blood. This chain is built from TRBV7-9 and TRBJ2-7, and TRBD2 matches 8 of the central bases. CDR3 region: CASSENAGGFYEQYF. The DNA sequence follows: TGTGCCAGCAGCGAAAATGCGGGGGGTTTCTACGAGCAGTACTTC.